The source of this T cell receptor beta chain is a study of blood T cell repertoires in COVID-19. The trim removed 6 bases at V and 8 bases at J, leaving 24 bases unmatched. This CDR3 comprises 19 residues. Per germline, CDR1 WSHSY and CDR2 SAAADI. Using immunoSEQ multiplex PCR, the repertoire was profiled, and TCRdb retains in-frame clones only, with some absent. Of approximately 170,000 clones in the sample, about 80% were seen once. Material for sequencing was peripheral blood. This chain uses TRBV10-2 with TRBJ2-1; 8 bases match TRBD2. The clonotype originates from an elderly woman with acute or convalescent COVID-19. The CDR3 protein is CASSDPLRSGNRIGDEQFF. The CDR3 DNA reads TGCGCCAGCAGCGATCCCCTTCGTAGCGGGAATCGCATAGGAGATGAGCAGTTCTTC.